The source of this T cell receptor (beta chain) is a study of identical twins. Study-wide results and caveats: Out-of-frame alpha sequences common to twins exhibited an excess of low generation probability. Excess twin sharing in beta out-of-frame sequences was weaker. Memory repertoires showed no such pattern, whereas abundant cord blood beta clonotypes carried fewer insertions.

As concerns this clonotype: The antigen remains undetermined.

Germline-derived CDR1 and CDR2 are SGHRS and YFSETQ. There are 13 residues in the CDR3. With V trimmed by 6 bases and J by 6 bases, 9 bases remained unmatched. Unique molecular identifiers were present on the cDNA, and a universal primer site came from template switching. From the 5' RACE reads, TCRdb called clonotypes with MiXCR, one entry per CDR3 protein. Among fewer than 550,000 distinct CDR3 sequences listed, roughly an eighth were seen once. The same data also contributed to another study, on yellow fever vaccine responses in identical twins.

This TCR derives from a woman aged 18-29 years in good health. The chain recombines TRBV5-1 with TRBJ2-7; TRBD1 aligns across 7 bases. Sample: CD4+ T cells sorted from blood. CDR3 nucleotides: TGCGCCAGCATGACAGGGATGAAGGGCGAGCAGTACTTC. Translating it yields CASMTGMKGEQYF.